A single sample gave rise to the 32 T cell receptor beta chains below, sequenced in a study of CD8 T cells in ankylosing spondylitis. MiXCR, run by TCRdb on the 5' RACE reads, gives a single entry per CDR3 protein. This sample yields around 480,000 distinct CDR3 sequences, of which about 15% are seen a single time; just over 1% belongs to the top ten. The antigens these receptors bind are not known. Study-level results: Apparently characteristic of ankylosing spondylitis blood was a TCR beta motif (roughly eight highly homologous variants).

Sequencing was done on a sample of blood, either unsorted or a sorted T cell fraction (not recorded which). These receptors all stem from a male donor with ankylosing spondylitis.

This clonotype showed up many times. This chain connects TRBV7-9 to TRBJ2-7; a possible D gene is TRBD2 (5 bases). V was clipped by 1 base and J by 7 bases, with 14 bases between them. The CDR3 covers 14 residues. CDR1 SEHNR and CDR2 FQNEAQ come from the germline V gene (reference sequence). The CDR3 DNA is TGTGCCAGCAGCTTAGTCGCGCCATCGGGGGAGCAGTACTTC. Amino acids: CASSLVAPSGEQYF.

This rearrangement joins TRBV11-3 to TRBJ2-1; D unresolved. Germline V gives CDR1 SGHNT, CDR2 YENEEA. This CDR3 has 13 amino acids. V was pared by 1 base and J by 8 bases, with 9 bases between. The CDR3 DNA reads TGTGCCAGCAGCTTAGGCATCACCGATGAGCAGTTCTTC. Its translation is CASSLGITDEQFF.

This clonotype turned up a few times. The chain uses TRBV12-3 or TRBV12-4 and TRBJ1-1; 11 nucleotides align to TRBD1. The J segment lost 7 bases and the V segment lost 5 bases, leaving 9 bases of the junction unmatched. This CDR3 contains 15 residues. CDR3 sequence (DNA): TGTGCCAGCAGTCAACGTGGGACAGGGGGAGGTGAAGCTTTCTTT. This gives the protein CASSQRGTGGGEAFF.

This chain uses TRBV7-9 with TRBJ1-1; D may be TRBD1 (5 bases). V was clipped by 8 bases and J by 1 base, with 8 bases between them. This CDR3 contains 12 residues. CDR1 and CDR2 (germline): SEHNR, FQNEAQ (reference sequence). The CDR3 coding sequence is TGTGCCAGCGAAGGGGCGAACACTGAAGCTTTCTTT. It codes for CASEGANTEAFF.

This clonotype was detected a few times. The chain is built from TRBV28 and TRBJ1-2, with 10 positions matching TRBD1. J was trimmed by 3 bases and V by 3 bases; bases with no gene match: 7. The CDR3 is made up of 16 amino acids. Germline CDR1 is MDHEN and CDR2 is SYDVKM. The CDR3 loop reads CASSLGQGFMDYGYTF. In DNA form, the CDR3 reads TGTGCCAGCAGTTTGGGACAGGGGTTTATGGACTATGGCTACACCTTC.

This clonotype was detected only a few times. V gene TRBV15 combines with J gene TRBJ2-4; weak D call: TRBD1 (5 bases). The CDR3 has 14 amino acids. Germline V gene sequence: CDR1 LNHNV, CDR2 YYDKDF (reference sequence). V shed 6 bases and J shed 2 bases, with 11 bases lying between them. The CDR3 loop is CATSEQVSKNIQYF. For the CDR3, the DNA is TGTGCCACCAGTGAACAGGTTTCCAAAAACATTCAGTACTTC. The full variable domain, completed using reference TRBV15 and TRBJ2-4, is DAMVIQNPRYQVTQFGKPVTLSCSQTLNHNVMYWYQQKSSQAPKLLFHYYDKDFNNEADTPDNFQSRRPNTSFCFLDIRSPGLGDTAMYLCATSEQVSKNIQYFGAGTRLSVL.

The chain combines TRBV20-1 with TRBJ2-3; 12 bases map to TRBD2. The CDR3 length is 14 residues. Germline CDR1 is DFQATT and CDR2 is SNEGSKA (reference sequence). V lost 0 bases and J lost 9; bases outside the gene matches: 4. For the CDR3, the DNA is TGCAGTGCTAGAGATCTTGGACTAGCGGGAACGCAGTATTTT. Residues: CSARDLGLAGTQYF.

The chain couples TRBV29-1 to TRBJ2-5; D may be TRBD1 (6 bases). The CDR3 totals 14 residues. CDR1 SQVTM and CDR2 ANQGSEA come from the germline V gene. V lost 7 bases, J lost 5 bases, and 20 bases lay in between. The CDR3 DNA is TGCAGCGCCCACAGGGACCGGCAAATGGAGACCCAGTACTTC. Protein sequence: CSAHRDRQMETQYF. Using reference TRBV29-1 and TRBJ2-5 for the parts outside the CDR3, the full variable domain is SAVISQKPSRDICQRGTSLTIQCQVDSQVTMMFWYRQQPGQSLTLIATANQGSEATYESGFVIDKFPISRPNLTFSTLTVSNMSPEDSSIYLCSAHRDRQMETQYFGPGTRLLVL.

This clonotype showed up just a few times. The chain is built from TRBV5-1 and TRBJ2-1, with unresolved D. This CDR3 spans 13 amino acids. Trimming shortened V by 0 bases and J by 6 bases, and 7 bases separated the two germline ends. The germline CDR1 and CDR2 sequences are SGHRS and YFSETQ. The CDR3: CASSLVSRNEQFF. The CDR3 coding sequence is TGCGCCAGCAGCTTGGTCTCTCGCAATGAGCAGTTCTTC.

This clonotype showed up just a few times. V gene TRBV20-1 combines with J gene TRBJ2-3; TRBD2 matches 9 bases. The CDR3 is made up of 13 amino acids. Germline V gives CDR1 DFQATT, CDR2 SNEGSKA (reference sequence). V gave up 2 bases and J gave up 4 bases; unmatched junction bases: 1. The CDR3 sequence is CSARSSGADTQYF. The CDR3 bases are TGCAGTGCTAGATCTAGCGGGGCAGATACGCAGTATTTT.

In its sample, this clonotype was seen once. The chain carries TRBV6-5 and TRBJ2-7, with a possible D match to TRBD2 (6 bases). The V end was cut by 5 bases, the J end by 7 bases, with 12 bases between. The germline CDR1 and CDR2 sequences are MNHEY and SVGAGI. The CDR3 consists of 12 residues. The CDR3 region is CASSRGTQEQYF. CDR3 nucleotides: TGTGCCAGCAGTCGAGGGACTCAGGAGCAGTACTTC.

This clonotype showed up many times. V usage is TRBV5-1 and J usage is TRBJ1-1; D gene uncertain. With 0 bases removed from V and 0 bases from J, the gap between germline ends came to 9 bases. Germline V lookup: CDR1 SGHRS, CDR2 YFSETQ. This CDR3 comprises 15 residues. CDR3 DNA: TGCGCCAGCAGCTTGGTCCCGCGGATGAACACTGAAGCTTTCTTT. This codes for CASSLVPRMNTEAFF.

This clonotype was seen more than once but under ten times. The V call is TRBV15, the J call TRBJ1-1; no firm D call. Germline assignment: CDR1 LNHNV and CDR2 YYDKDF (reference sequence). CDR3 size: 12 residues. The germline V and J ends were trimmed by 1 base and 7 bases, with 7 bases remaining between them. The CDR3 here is CATSRVADEAFF. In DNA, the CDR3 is TGTGCCACCAGCAGAGTGGCGGATGAAGCTTTCTTT.

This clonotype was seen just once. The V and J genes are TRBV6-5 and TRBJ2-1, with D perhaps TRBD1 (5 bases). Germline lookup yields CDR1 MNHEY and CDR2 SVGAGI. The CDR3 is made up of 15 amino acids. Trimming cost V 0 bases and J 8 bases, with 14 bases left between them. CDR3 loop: CASSYSGAGGDEQFF. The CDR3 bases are TGTGCCAGCAGTTACTCAGGGGCCGGTGGCGATGAGCAGTTCTTC.

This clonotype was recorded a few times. CDR3 in DNA: TGTGCCAGCAGGGCCGGGACAGGGGGTTGGAGCAATCAGCCCCAGCATTTT. It translates to CASRAGTGGWSNQPQHF. V and J are TRBV6-2 or TRBV6-3 and TRBJ1-5; 11 nucleotides align to TRBD1. Germline CDR1 reads MNHEY; CDR2 reads SVGEGT. This CDR3 spans 17 amino acids. The V segment lost 6 bases and the J segment 1 base; nucleotides outside the gene matches: 8.

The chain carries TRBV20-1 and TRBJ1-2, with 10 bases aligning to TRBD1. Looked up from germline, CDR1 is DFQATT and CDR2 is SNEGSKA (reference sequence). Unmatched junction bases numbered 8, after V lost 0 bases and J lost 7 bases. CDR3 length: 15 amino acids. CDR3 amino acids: CSARDPGTGVGGYTF. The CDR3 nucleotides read TGCAGTGCTAGAGATCCCGGGACAGGGGTTGGTGGCTACACCTTC.

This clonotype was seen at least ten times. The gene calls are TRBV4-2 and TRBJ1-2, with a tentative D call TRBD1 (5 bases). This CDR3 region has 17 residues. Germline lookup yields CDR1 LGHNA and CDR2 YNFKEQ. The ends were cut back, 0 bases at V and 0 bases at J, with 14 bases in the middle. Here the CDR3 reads CASSQDLLRVANYGYTF. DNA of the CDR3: TGTGCCAGCAGCCAAGATCTTCTCAGGGTAGCTAACTATGGCTACACCTTC.

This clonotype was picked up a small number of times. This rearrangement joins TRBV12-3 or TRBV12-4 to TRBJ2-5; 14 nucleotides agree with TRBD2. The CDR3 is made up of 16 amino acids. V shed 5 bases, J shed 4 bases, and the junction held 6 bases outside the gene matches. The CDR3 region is CASSATGLAGGETQYF. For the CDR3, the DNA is TGTGCCAGCAGTGCCACCGGACTAGCGGGAGGAGAGACCCAGTACTTC.

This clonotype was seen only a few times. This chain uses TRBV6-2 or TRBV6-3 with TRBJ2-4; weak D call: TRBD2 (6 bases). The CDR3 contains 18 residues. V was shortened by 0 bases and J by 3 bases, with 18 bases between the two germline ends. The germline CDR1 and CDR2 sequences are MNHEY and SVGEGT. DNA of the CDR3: TGTGCCAGCAGTTACTCTCGTGGTGCCGGGAGAGGCAAAAACATTCAGTACTTC. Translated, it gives CASSYSRGAGRGKNIQYF.

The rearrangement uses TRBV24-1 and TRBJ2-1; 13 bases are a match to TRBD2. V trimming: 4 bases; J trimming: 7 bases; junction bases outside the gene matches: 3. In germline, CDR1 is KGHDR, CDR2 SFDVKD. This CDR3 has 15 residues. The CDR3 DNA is TGTGCCACCAGTGACTGGACTAGCGGGAGTAATGAGCAGTTCTTC. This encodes CATSDWTSGSNEQFF.

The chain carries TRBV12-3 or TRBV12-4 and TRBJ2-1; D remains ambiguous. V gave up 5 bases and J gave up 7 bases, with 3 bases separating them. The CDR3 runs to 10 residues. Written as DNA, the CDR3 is TGTGCCAGCAGTGTGAATGAGCAGTTCTTC. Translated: CASSVNEQFF.

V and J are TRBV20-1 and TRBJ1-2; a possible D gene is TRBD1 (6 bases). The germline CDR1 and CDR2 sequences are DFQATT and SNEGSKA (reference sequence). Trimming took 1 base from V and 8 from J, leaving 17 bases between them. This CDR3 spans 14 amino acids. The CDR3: CSARGGAGADGYTF. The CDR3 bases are TGCAGTGCTAGAGGGGGGGCGGGGGCGGACGGCTACACCTTC.

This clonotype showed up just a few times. CDR3 loop: CASSKDVAKNIQYF. CDR3 DNA: TGCGCCAGCAGCAAAGACGTAGCCAAAAACATTCAGTACTTC. The V and J genes are TRBV5-1 and TRBJ2-4, with unresolved D. In germline, CDR1 is SGHRS, CDR2 YFSETQ. The CDR3 loop spans 14 amino acids. V lost 4 bases to trimming and J lost 0 bases, with 8 bases between them.

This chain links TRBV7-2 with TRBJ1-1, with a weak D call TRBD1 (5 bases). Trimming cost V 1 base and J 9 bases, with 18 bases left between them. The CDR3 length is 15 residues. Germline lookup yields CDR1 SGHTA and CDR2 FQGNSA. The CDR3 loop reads CASSLESGGTGKAFF. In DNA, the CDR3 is TGTGCCAGCAGCTTAGAATCCGGGGGAACGGGTAAAGCTTTCTTT.

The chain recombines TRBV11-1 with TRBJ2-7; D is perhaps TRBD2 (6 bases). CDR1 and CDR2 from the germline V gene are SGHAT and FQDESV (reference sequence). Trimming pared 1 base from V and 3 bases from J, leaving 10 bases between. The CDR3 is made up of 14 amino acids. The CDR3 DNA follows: TGTGCCAGCAGCTTAGGAGGGCGGGGCTACGAGCAGTACTTC. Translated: CASSLGGRGYEQYF.

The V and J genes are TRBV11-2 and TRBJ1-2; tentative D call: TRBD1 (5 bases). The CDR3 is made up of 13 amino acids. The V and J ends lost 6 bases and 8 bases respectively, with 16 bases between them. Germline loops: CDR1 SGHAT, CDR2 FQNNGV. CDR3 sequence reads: CASRTAGGSGYTF. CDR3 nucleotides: TGTGCCAGCAGAACCGCGGGGGGGTCGGGCTACACCTTC.

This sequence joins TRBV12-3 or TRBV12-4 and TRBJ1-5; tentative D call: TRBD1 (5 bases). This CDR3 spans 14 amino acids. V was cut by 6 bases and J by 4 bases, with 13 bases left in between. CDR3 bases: TGTGCCAGCAGCCAGGGAGTTCGGAATCAGCCCCAGCATTTT. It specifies CASSQGVRNQPQHF.

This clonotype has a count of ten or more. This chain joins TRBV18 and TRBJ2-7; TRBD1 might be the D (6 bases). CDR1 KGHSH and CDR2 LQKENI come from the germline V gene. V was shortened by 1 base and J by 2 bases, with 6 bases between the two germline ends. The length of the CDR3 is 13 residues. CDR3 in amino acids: CASSPRQAYEQYF. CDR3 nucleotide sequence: TGTGCCAGCTCACCACGACAGGCCTACGAGCAGTACTTC.

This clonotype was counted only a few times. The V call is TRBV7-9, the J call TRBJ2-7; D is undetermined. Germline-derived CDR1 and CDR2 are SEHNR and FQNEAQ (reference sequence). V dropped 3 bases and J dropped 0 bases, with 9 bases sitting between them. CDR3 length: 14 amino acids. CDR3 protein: CASSFWGFSYEQYF. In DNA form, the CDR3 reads TGTGCCAGCAGCTTTTGGGGATTCTCCTACGAGCAGTACTTC.

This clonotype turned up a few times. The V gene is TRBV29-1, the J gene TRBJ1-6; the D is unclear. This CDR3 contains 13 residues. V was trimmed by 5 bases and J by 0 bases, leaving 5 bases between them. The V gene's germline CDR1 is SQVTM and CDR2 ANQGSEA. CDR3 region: CSVRDSYNSPLHF. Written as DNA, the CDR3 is TGCAGCGTTAGGGACTCCTATAATTCACCCCTCCACTTT.

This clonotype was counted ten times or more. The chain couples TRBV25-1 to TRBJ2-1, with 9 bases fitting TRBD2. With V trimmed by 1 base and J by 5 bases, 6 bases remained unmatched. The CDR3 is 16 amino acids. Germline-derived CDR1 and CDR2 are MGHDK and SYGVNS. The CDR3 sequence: CASSEFAGGNHNEQFF. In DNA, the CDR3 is TGTGCCAGCAGTGAATTTGCGGGGGGGAATCACAATGAGCAGTTCTTC.

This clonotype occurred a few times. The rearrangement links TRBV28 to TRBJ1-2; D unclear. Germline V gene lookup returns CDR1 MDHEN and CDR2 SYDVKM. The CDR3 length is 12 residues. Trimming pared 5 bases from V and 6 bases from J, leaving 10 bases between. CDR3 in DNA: TGTGCCAGCAGTCTCCGCTATGATGGCTACACCTTC. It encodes CASSLRYDGYTF.